These 18 T cell receptor beta chains were all obtained from the same sample, sequenced in a study of shared clonotypes between healthy human individuals. The assay was immunoSEQ multiplex PCR, and TCRdb's table has in-frame clones only and misses some. The sample lists approximately 500,000 clones, 60% to 85% seen once, with approximately 13% in the top ten. The material sequenced was PBMCs. These receptors were obtained from a woman in her thirties or forties in good health. Some clones in this sample may be carry-over from other donors' samples.

V is TRBV4-2 and J is TRBJ1-1, with D tentatively TRBD1 (5 bases). CDR1 LGHNA and CDR2 YNFKEQ come from the germline V gene. V dropped 1 base and J dropped 7 bases, with 22 bases sitting between them. The CDR3 runs 17 residues. The CDR3: CASSQVGLGELGSEAFF. In DNA form, the CDR3 reads TGTGCCAGCAGCCAAGTGGGCCTGGGGGAGCTGGGGAGTGAAGCTTTCTTT.

The chain is built from TRBV15 and TRBJ2-5, with 7 positions matching TRBD1. Trimming cost V 3 bases and J 2 bases; bases outside gene matches: 9. The germline V gene has CDR1 LNHNV and CDR2 YYDKDF (reference sequence). CDR3 length: 16 amino acids. The CDR3, as DNA: TGTGCCACCAGCAGGGGGGACCTGGGACAGCAAGAGACCCAGTACTTC. Translated: CATSRGDLGQQETQYF.

J is TRBJ2-7 and V is TRBV5-1, with D perhaps matching TRBD1 (6 bases). Germline-derived CDR1 and CDR2 are SGHRS and YFSETQ. The CDR3 extends over 15 amino acids. With 6 bases removed from V and 2 bases from J, the gap between germline ends came to 18 bases. This CDR3 reads CASTQSIQGPYEQYF. The CDR3 DNA sequence: TGCGCCAGCACCCAAAGTATACAGGGACCCTACGAGCAGTACTTC.

The chain has TRBV27 and TRBJ1-5; perhaps TRBD1 as D (5 bases). Germline V CDR1 and CDR2: MNHEY, SMNVEV (reference sequence). CDR3 length equals 13 residues. V lost 6 bases and J 4 bases, leaving 10 bases between the germline ends. CDR3 region: CASSQGGNQPQHF. The DNA of the CDR3 is TGTGCCAGCAGCCAGGGTGGTAATCAGCCCCAGCATTTT.

Ten or more counts support this clone. V usage is TRBV5-1 and J usage is TRBJ2-5; D call uncertain. V lost 0 bases to trimming and J lost 4 bases, with 16 bases between them. This CDR3 spans 16 amino acids. The V gene's germline CDR1 is SGHRS and CDR2 YFSETQ. The CDR3 coding sequence is TGCGCCAGCAGCTTGGCCTTCCGCGGCGGTATAGAGACCCAGTACTTC. Its protein product is CASSLAFRGGIETQYF.

V usage is TRBV19 and J usage is TRBJ1-5; possible D gene TRBD1, 5 bases. The CDR3 covers 16 residues. V was clipped by 2 bases and J by 6 bases, with 17 bases between them. Germline V gene data show CDR1 as LNHDA and CDR2 as SQIVND (reference sequence). This CDR3 reads CASSISGLLWGQPQHF. The CDR3 nucleotides are TGTGCCAGTAGTATATCGGGACTCCTATGGGGTCAGCCCCAGCATTTT.

The rearrangement joins TRBV2 to TRBJ2-1; D perhaps matches TRBD2 (7 bases). The V and J ends lost 6 bases and 7 bases respectively, with 13 bases between them. CDR3 size: 13 residues. CDR1 and CDR2 from the germline V gene are SNHLY and FYNNEI. The CDR3 DNA reads as TGTGCCAGCAGCGGTGGGAGGGGGAATGAGCAGTTCTTC. Amino acids: CASSGGRGNEQFF.

The chain joins TRBV30 to TRBJ1-2, with D tentatively TRBD1 (5 bases). The V end lost 0 bases, the J end lost 3 bases, and 14 bases lay between the germline ends. CDR3 length: 15 residues. The germline CDR1 and CDR2 sequences are GTSNPN and SVGIG (reference sequence). DNA for the CDR3: TGTGCCTGGAGTGTAGGGGACCCCAGGGACTATGGCTACACCTTC. It encodes CAWSVGDPRDYGYTF.

The DNA for the CDR3 is TGTGCCAGCAGTCCCCAGGACAGGGGGCAGCCTCAGCCCCAGCATTTT. Its translation: CASSPQDRGQPQPQHF. This chain uses TRBV28 with TRBJ1-5, with 11 nucleotides matching TRBD1. V shed 5 bases, J shed 6 bases, and the junction held 9 bases outside the gene matches. This CDR3 spans 16 amino acids. Germline values: CDR1 MDHEN, CDR2 SYDVKM.

A word on this clone: The same CDR3 arises from other DNA sequences in this sample as well. This chain uses TRBV7-2 with TRBJ2-7, with 10 positions matching TRBD2. The CDR3 is made up of 14 amino acids. The germline V gene encodes CDR1 SGHTA and CDR2 FQGNSA. Trimming at V came to 5 bases and at J to 3 bases, leaving 4 bases not matched to a gene. CDR3 sequence (DNA): TGTGCCAGCAGCCTTTTAGCGGGAGGCTACGAGCAGTACTTC. This sequence encodes CASSLLAGGYEQYF.

The CDR3 nucleotides read TGCGCCAGCAGCCCGGACAGGGAGGGCACTGAAGCTTTCTTT. It specifies CASSPDREGTEAFF. The rearrangement joins TRBV5-1 to TRBJ1-1, with 8 bases lining up with TRBD1. The CDR3 loop spans 14 amino acids. Germline CDR1 SGHRS, CDR2 YFSETQ. Losses at the gene ends were 4 bases for V and 4 bases for J; bases not matched to a gene: 6.

The chain has TRBV7-2 and TRBJ2-1, with 9 nucleotides matching TRBD1. CDR3 size: 15 residues. Unmatched junction bases numbered 1, after V lost 0 bases and J lost 4 bases. Germline CDR1 reads SGHTA; CDR2 reads FQGNSA. The CDR3 region is CASSLAGQGYNEQFF. The CDR3 coding sequence is TGTGCCAGCAGCTTAGCGGGACAGGGTTACAATGAGCAGTTCTTC.

The chain is built from TRBV5-5 and TRBJ2-1; no clear D gene. The CDR3 is 13 amino acids. V lost 3 bases to trimming and J lost 2 bases, with 6 bases between them. Germline lookup yields CDR1 SGHKS and CDR2 YYEKEE (reference sequence). CDR3 nucleotides: TGTGCCAGCAGCTCCGCCACCTACAATGAGCAGTTCTTC. It yields the protein CASSSATYNEQFF.

The CDR3 DNA follows: TGTGCCAGCAGCAGAACTGGACAGGGCTCCTACGAGCAGTACTTC. Its protein is CASSRTGQGSYEQYF. This chain connects TRBV2 to TRBJ2-7; TRBD1 matches at 8 bases. The CDR3 spans 15 residues. With V trimmed by 6 bases and J by 0 bases, 7 bases remained unmatched. CDR1 and CDR2 (germline): SNHLY, FYNNEI.

The chain joins TRBV10-3 to TRBJ2-7; D is perhaps TRBD1 (6 bases). Germline assignment: CDR1 ENHRY and CDR2 SYGVKD. The CDR3 spans 13 residues. The ends were cut back, 2 bases at V and 6 bases at J, with 11 bases in the middle. This CDR3 is CAISEIGRGEQYF. As DNA, the CDR3 is TGTGCCATCAGTGAGATTGGCAGGGGCGAGCAGTACTTC.

The rearrangement joins TRBV10-3 to TRBJ2-7; 8 bases are a match to TRBD1. CDR1 and CDR2 (germline): ENHRY, SYGVKD. The trim removed 4 bases at V and 5 bases at J, leaving 10 bases unmatched. CDR3 length: 15 residues. Here the CDR3 reads CAISGTTGVKNEQYF. For the CDR3, the DNA is TGTGCCATCAGTGGCACGACAGGGGTTAAAAACGAGCAGTACTTC.

This clone was counted only a few times. This sequence joins TRBV20-1 and TRBJ2-3; D call uncertain. The CDR3 length is 11 residues. Germline V gene lookup returns CDR1 DFQATT and CDR2 SNEGSKA (reference sequence). V dropped 2 bases and J dropped 4 bases, with 4 bases sitting between them. For the CDR3, the DNA is TGCAGTGCTAGATTCGCAGATACGCAGTATTTT. Translating it yields CSARFADTQYF.

The J gene is TRBJ1-2, the V gene TRBV6-5; D gene ambiguous. The CDR3 length is 13 residues. The V gene lost 6 bases and the J gene lost 5 bases, with 13 bases spanning the gap. From germline, CDR1 is MNHEY and CDR2 SVGAGI. The CDR3, as DNA: TGTGCCAGCAGCCCCCCGGGGAGTTATGGCTACACCTTC. Translating it yields CASSPPGSYGYTF.